Below, one T cell receptor beta chain is given with its context. Its cognate antigen is unknown. Clones were read by immunoSEQ multiplex PCR, and TCRdb kept only the in-frame ones, dropping some. The sample lists over a million clones; 95% to 97% were seen once. The data derive from a study of shared clonotypes between healthy human individuals. As for the study in general: Each donor's CD8 memory used one plate, CD8 naive two, each CD4 subset three.

Broader study findings: Sequencing depth was expected to affect clonotype sharing among donors. Naive subsets typically showed greater estimated richness than memory subsets. Naive CD4 clonotypes overlapped across a handful of donors at roughly 5.1%.

The TCR comes from a man aged 25-45 years in good health. Sample: naive CD4+ T cells sorted from blood. Subset reported: CD45RA+ positively selected.

CDR3 residues: CASSLFGSLNYGYTF. The CDR3 nucleotides read TGTGCCAGCAGTTTATTTGGCAGCCTCAACTATGGCTACACCTTC. The rearrangement uses TRBV27 and TRBJ1-2, with no clear D. V lost 1 base and J 2 bases, leaving 11 bases between the germline ends. Germline lookup yields CDR1 MNHEY and CDR2 SMNVEV (reference sequence). CDR3 size: 15 residues.